These 15 T cell receptor beta chains were all obtained from the same sample, sequenced in a study of cytomegalovirus exposure and HLA in healthy donors. 60 Vbeta and 13 Jbeta primers were used in PCR. Profiled with immunoSEQ multiplex PCR; TCRdb holds only in-frame clones, not every one. There are under 200,000 clones in the sample; around 90% occur only once, and 0.75% to 0.95% lies in the top ten. The specimen sequenced was PBMCs. The receptors here all came from a young woman in good health and CMV-seronegative.

This sequence joins TRBV6-5 and TRBJ2-1, with D perhaps matching TRBD2 (7 bases). This CDR3 is 15 amino acids long. The V end was cut by 0 bases, the J end by 7 bases, with 13 bases between. Germline V gene data show CDR1 as MNHEY and CDR2 as SVGAGI. The CDR3 nucleotides are TGTGCCAGCAGTTACTCGGGGGGGGGCTCGAATGAGCAGTTCTTC. As protein: CASSYSGGGSNEQFF.

J is TRBJ2-3 and V is TRBV19; possible D gene TRBD2, 6 bases. V lost 6 bases and J 2 bases, leaving 18 bases between the germline ends. The CDR3 spans 16 residues. CDR1 is LNHDA and CDR2 is SQIVND in the germline V gene (reference sequence). CDR3 protein: CASSMEGRAPTDTQYF. CDR3 DNA sequence: TGTGCCAGTAGCATGGAGGGCAGGGCGCCCACAGATACGCAGTATTTT.

This chain connects TRBV4-1 to TRBJ2-7; TRBD2 agrees at 10 bases. The V gene's germline CDR1 is MGHRA and CDR2 YSYEKL. This CDR3 is built from 16 residues. Trimming removed 0 bases from V and 4 bases from J; junction bases left unmatched: 6. The CDR3 loop reads CASSQEKRGGIYEQYF. The DNA of the CDR3 is TGCGCCAGCAGCCAAGAAAAGCGGGGGGGCATATACGAGCAGTACTTC.

The chain is built from TRBV6-5 and TRBJ1-6; 7 nucleotides agree with TRBD1. The CDR3 runs 15 residues. V shed 1 base, J shed 7 bases, and the junction held 4 bases outside the gene matches. Germline V gene sequence: CDR1 MNHEY, CDR2 SVGAGI. The CDR3 DNA reads TGTGCCAGCAGTTACTTCGGGACAGCAAATTCACCCCTCCACTTT. Translation gives CASSYFGTANSPLHF.

The chain links TRBV7-2 to TRBJ1-2, with D hard to call. The CDR3 totals 15 residues. Trimming left V 7 bases short and J 8 bases short, with 23 bases between. Looked up from germline, CDR1 is SGHTA and CDR2 is FQGNSA. DNA for the CDR3: TGTGCCAGCAAACTTCTTACCGGTGTCGGGATCGGCTACACCTTC. Translation: CASKLLTGVGIGYTF. Full variable domain (remainder filled in from reference TRBV7-2 and TRBJ1-2): GAGVSQSPSNKVTEKGKDVELRCDPISGHTALYWYRQSLGQGLEFLIYFQGNSAPDKSGLPSDRFSAERTGGSVSTLTIQRTQQEDSAVYLCASKLLTGVGIGYTFGSGTRLTVV.

The chain has TRBV19 and TRBJ1-5; D remains ambiguous. Trimming left V 6 bases short and J 4 bases short, with 10 bases between. CDR1 and CDR2 (germline): LNHDA, SQIVND (reference sequence). The CDR3 extends over 13 amino acids. CDR3 loop: CASSRSANQPQHF. The CDR3, as DNA: TGTGCCAGTAGCAGGTCCGCTAATCAGCCCCAGCATTTT.

CDR3 loop: CASRRDTEAFF. The DNA for the CDR3 is TGTGCCAGCCGTAGAGACACTGAAGCTTTCTTT. The chain links TRBV28 to TRBJ1-1; D gene uncertain. The CDR3 has 11 amino acids. V shed 8 bases and J shed 3 bases, with 7 bases lying between them. Germline CDR1 and CDR2: MDHEN and SYDVKM.

V and J are TRBV19 and TRBJ1-1; a weak D match, TRBD1 (5 bases). The germline CDR1 and CDR2 sequences are LNHDA and SQIVND (reference sequence). The CDR3 covers 13 residues. The germline V and J ends were trimmed by 5 bases and 1 base, with 8 bases remaining between them. CDR3 DNA: TGTGCCAGTAGTCATGACAGGAACACTGAAGCTTTCTTT. This codes for CASSHDRNTEAFF.

The V and J genes are TRBV5-1 and TRBJ2-3; D is unresolved. Germline CDR1 and CDR2: SGHRS and YFSETQ. The length of the CDR3 is 13 residues. V lost 4 bases to trimming and J lost 6 bases, with 12 bases between them. DNA of the CDR3: TGCGCCAGCAGCCAACCCGGGTCTGATACGCAGTATTTT. Residues: CASSQPGSDTQYF.

The rearrangement joins TRBV18 to TRBJ2-2; D is unclear. There are 15 residues in the CDR3. CDR1 KGHSH and CDR2 LQKENI come from the germline V gene. The V gene lost 0 bases and the J gene lost 0 bases, with 5 bases spanning the gap. The CDR3 DNA follows: TGTGCCAGCTCACCACCGACAACGAACACCGGGGAGCTGTTTTTT. This gives the protein CASSPPTTNTGELFF.

The gene calls are TRBV27 and TRBJ1-2; 9 bases match TRBD1. With V trimmed by 4 bases and J by 4 bases, 19 bases remained unmatched. The CDR3 covers 19 residues. Germline assignment: CDR1 MNHEY and CDR2 SMNVEV (reference sequence). This CDR3 is CASSSSRDREVWEFYGYTF. The CDR3 DNA is TGTGCCAGCAGTTCCAGCAGGGACAGGGAGGTGTGGGAATTCTATGGCTACACCTTC.

This chain connects TRBV27 to TRBJ2-4, with D unresolved. Trimming left V 3 bases short and J 2 bases short, with 11 bases between. Germline CDR1 MNHEY, CDR2 SMNVEV (reference sequence). CDR3 size: 15 residues. The DNA for the CDR3 is TGTGCCAGCAGTTTGTTTGGGCAGTCCAAAAACATTCAGTACTTC. This translates into CASSLFGQSKNIQYF.

The chain employs TRBV19 and TRBJ2-2; 8 positions match TRBD2. The V and J ends lost 3 bases and 0 bases, in that order; junction bases with no gene match: 15. The germline CDR1 and CDR2 sequences are LNHDA and SQIVND (reference sequence). This CDR3 has 20 amino acids. CDR3 amino acids: CASSIKSRLAGSSNTGELFF. The CDR3 bases are TGTGCCAGTAGTATCAAGTCACGGCTAGCGGGCAGTTCGAACACCGGGGAGCTGTTTTTT.

This chain joins TRBV27 and TRBJ2-5; no firm D call. The J call is uncertain, as TRBJ2-7 better fits the DNA end. The CDR3 contains 13 residues. Germline loops: CDR1 MNHEY, CDR2 SMNVEV (reference sequence). The CDR3 sequence is CASSPDHYYEQYF. Written as DNA, the CDR3 is TGTGCCAGCAGTCCCGACCACTATTACGAGCAGTACTTC.

The chain links TRBV5-1 to TRBJ2-1, with 8 bases that match TRBD2. The length of the CDR3 is 16 residues. Trimming cost V 3 bases and J 1 base; bases outside gene matches: 6. Germline V gene sequence: CDR1 SGHRS, CDR2 YFSETQ. CDR3 in DNA: TGCGCCAGCAGCTCGGGGGGGACTGGATCCTACAATGAGCAGTTCTTC. Amino acids: CASSSGGTGSYNEQFF. Combining the CDR3 with reference TRBV5-1 and TRBJ2-1 gives the whole variable domain KAGVTQTPRYLIKTRGQQVTLSCSPISGHRSVSWYQQTPGQGLQFLFEYFSETQRNKGNFPGRFSGRQFSNSRSEMNVSTLELGDSALYLCASSSGGTGSYNEQFFGPGTRLTVL.